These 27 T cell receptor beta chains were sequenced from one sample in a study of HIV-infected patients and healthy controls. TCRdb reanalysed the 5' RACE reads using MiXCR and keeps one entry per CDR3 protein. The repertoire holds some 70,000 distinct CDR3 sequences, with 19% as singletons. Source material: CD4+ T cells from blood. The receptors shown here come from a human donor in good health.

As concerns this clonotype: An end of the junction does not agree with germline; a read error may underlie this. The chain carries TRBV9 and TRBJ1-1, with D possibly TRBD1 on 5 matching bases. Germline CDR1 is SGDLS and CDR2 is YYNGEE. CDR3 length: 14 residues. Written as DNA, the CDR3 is TGTGCCAGCAGCGAGGACATCACGAACACTGAAGCCTTCTTT. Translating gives CASSEDITNTEAFF.

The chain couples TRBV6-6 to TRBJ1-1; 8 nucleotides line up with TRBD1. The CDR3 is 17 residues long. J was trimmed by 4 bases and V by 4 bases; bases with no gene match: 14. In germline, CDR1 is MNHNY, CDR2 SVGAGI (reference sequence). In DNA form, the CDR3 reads TGTGCCAGCAGTTTTTTGACAGGGGTTTGGAAGATCACTGAAGCTTTCTTT. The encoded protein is CASSFLTGVWKITEAFF.

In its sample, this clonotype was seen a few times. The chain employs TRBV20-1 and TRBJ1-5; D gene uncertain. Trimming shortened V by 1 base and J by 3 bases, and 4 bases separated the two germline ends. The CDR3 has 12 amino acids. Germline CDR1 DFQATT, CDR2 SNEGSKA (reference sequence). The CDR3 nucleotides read TGCAGTGCTAGAGGTAACAATCAGCCCCAGCATTTT. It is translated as CSARGNNQPQHF.

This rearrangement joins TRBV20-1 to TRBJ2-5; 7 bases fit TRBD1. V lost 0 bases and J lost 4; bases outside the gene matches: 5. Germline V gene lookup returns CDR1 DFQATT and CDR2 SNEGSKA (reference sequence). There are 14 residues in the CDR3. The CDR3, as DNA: TGCAGTGCTAGAGACCGATCAGGGGGAGAGACCCAGTACTTC. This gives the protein CSARDRSGGETQYF.

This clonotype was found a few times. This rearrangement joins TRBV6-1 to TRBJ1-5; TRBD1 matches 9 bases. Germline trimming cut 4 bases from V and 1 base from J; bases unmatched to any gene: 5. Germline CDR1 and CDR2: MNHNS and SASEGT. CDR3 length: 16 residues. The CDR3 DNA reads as TGTGCCAGCAGTGGGAACAGGGGGCAAAGCAATCAGCCCCAGCATTTT. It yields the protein CASSGNRGQSNQPQHF.

CDR3 residues: CASTKTQGARNYGYTF. The CDR3 nucleotides are TGTGCCAGTACAAAAACACAGGGGGCACGTAACTATGGCTACACCTTC. The chain uses TRBV19 and TRBJ1-2; 9 bases map to TRBD1. Germline-derived CDR1 and CDR2 are LNHDA and SQIVND (reference sequence). This CDR3 contains 16 residues. V lost 7 bases and J lost 1; bases outside the gene matches: 10.

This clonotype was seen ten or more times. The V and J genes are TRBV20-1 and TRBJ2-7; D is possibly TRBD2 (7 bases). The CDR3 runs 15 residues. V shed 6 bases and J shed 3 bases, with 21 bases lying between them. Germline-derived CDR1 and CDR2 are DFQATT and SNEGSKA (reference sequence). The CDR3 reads CSARPSGGDGYEQYF. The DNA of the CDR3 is TGCAGTGCGAGGCCATCGGGGGGCGACGGCTACGAGCAGTACTTC.

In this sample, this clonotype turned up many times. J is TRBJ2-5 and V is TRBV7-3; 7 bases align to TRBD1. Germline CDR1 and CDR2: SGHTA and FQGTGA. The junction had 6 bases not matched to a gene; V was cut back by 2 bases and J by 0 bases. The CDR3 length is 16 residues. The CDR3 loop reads CASSLLWGQYQETQYF. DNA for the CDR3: TGTGCCAGCAGCTTATTATGGGGACAGTACCAAGAGACCCAGTACTTC. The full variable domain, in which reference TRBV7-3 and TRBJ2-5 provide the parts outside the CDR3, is GAGVSQTPSNKVTEKGKYVELRCDPISGHTALYWYRQSLGQGPEFLIYFQGTGAADDSGLPNDRFFAVRPEGSVSTLKIQRTERGDSAVYLCASSLLWGQYQETQYFGPGTRLLVL.

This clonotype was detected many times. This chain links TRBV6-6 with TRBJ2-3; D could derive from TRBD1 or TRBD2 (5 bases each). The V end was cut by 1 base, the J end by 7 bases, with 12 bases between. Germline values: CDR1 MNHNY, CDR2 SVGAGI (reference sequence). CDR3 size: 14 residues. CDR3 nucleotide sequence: TGTGCCAGCAGTTACTATGGGACCTCTTATACGCAGTATTTT. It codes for CASSYYGTSYTQYF.

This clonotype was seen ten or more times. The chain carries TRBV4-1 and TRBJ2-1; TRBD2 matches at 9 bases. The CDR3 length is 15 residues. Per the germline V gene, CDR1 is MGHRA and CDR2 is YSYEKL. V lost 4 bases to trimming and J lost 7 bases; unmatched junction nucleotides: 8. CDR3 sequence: CASSPGEREVNEQFF. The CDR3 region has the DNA TGCGCCAGCAGCCCCGGGGAGCGGGAGGTGAATGAGCAGTTCTTC.

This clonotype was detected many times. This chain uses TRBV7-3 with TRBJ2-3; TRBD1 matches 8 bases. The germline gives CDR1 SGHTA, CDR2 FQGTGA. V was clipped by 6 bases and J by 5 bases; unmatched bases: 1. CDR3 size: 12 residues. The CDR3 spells CASSTGGDTQYF. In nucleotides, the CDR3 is TGTGCCAGCAGTACAGGGGGAGATACGCAGTATTTT. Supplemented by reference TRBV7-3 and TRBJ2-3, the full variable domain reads GAGVSQTPSNKVTEKGKYVELRCDPISGHTALYWYRQSLGQGPEFLIYFQGTGAADDSGLPNDRFFAVRPEGSVSTLKIQRTERGDSAVYLCASSTGGDTQYFGPGTRLTVL.

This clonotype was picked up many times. The CDR3 loop reads CASSNDRVVRNQPQHF. The CDR3 DNA follows: TGCGCCAGCAGCAATGACAGGGTAGTGCGCAATCAGCCCCAGCATTTT. The gene calls are TRBV4-1 and TRBJ1-5, with 7 bases that match TRBD1. The J segment lost 2 bases and the V segment lost 5 bases, leaving 9 bases of the junction unmatched. The germline CDR1 and CDR2 sequences are MGHRA and YSYEKL. The CDR3 sequence is 16 residues long.

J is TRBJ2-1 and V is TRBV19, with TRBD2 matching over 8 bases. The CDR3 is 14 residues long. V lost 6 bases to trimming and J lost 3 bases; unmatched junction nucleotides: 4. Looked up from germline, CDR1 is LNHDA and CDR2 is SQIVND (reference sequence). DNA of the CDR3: TGTGCCAGTAGCCCCGGGACTAGCTACAATGAGCAGTTCTTC. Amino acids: CASSPGTSYNEQFF.

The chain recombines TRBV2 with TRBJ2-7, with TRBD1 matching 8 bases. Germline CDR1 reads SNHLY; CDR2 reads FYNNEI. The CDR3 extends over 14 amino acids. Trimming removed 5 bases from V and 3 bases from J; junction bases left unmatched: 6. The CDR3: CASSWQGAGYEQYF. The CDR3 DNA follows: TGTGCCAGCAGTTGGCAGGGGGCCGGCTACGAGCAGTACTTC.

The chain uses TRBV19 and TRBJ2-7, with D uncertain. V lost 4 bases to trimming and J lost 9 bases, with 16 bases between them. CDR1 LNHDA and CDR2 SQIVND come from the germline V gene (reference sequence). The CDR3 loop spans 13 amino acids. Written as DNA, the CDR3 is TGTGCCAGTAGTACCCTCCCAGGAGAAGGGCAGTACTTC. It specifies CASSTLPGEGQYF.

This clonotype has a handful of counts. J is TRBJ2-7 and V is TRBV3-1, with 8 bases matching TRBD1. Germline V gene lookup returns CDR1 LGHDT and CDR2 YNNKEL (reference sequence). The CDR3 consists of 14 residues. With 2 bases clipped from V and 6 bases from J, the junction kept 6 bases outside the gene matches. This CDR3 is CASSQRVDRAEQYF. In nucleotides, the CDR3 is TGTGCCAGCAGCCAAAGGGTGGACAGGGCCGAGCAGTACTTC.

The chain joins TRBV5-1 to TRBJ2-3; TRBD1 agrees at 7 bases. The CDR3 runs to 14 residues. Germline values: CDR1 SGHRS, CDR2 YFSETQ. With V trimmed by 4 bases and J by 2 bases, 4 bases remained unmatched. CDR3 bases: TGCGCCAGCAGCCAGGGACAGAACACAGATACGCAGTATTTT. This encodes CASSQGQNTDTQYF.

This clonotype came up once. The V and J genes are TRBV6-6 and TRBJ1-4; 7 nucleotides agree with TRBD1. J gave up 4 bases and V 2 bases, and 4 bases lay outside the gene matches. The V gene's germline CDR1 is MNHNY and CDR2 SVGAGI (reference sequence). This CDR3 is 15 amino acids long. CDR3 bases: TGTGCCAGCAGTTACGGGACAGTACGTAATGAAAAACTGTTTTTT. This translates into CASSYGTVRNEKLFF.

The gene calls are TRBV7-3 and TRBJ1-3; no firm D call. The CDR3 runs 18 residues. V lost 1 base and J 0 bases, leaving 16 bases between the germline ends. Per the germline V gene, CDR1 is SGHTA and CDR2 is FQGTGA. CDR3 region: CASSLMAGQHYSGNTIYF. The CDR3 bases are TGTGCCAGCAGCTTAATGGCGGGTCAGCACTACTCTGGAAACACCATATATTTT. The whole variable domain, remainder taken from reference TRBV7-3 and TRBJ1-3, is GAGVSQTPSNKVTEKGKYVELRCDPISGHTALYWYRQSLGQGPEFLIYFQGTGAADDSGLPNDRFFAVRPEGSVSTLKIQRTERGDSAVYLCASSLMAGQHYSGNTIYFGEGSWLTVV.

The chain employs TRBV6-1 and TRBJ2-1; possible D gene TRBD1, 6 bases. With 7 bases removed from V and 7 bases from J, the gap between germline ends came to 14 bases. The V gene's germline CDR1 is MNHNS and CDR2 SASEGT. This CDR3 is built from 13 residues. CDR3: CASISQGGNEQFF. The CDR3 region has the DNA TGTGCCAGCATTTCACAGGGCGGGAATGAGCAGTTCTTC.

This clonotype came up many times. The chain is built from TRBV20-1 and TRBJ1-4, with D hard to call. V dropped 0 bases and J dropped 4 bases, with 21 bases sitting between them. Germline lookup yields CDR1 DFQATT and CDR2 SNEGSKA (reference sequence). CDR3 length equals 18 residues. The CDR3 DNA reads TGCAGTGCTAGAGATTTAGAGGGTATCCGAGCGTTTAATGAAAAACTGTTTTTT. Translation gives CSARDLEGIRAFNEKLFF.

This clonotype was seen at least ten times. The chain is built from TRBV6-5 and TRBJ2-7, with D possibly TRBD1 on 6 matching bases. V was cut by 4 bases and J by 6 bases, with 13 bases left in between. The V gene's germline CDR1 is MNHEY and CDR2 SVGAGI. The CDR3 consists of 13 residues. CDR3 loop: CASSFLGAGEQYF. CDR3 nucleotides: TGTGCCAGCAGTTTCTTGGGGGCGGGCGAGCAGTACTTC.

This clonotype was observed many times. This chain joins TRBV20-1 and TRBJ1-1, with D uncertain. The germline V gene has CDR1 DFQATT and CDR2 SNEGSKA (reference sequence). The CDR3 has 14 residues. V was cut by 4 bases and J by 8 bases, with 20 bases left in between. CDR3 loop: CSAKKTADGKEAFF. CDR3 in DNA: TGCAGTGCTAAAAAGACTGCCGACGGCAAGGAAGCTTTCTTT.

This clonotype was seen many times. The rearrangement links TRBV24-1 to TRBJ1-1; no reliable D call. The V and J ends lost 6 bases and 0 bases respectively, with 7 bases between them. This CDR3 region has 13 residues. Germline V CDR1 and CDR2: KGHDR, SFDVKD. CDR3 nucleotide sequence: TGTGCCACCAGTCCTTTACTGAACACTGAAGCTTTCTTT. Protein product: CATSPLLNTEAFF.

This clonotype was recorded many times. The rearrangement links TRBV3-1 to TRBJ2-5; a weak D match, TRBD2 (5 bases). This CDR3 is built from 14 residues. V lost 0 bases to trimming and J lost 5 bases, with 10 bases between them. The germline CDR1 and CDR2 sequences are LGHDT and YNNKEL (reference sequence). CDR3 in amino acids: CASSQDPGTETQYF. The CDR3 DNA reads TGTGCCAGCAGCCAAGACCCGGGAACTGAGACCCAGTACTTC.

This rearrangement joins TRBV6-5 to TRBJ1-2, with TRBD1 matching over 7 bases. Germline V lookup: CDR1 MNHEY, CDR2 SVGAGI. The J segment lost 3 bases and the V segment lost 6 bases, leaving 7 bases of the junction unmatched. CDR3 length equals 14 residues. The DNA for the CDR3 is TGTGCCAGCAGACCCGGACAGGAGGACTATGGCTACACCTTC. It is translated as CASRPGQEDYGYTF.

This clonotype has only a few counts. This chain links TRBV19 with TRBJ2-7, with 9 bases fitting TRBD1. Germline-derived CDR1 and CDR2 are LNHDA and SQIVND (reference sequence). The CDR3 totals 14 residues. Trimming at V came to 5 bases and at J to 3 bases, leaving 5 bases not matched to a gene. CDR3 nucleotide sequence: TGTGCCAGTAGTCGGACAGGGGCAGGCTACGAGCAGTACTTC. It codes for CASSRTGAGYEQYF.